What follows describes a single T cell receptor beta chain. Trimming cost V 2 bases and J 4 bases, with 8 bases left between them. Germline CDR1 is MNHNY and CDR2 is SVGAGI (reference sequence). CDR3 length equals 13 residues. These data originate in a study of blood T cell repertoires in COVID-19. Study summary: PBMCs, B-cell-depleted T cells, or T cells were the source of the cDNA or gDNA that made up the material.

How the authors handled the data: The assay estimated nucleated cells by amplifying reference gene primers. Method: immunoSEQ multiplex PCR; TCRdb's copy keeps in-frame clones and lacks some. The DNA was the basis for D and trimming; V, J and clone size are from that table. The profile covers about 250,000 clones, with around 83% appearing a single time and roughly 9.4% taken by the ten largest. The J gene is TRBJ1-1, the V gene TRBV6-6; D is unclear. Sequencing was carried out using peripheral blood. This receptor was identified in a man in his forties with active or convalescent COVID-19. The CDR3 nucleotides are TGTGCCAGCAGTTACGGGGAGGTCACTGAAGCTTTCTTT. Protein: CASSYGEVTEAFF.